These 28 T cell receptor beta chains were all obtained from the same sample, sequenced in a study of spatial heterogeneity in lung cancer. Findings and limits, study-wide: Within tumors, counts of expanded alpha and beta TCRs tracked tumor mutation counts.

MiXCR was run by TCRdb on the 5' RACE reads, yielding one entry per CDR3 protein. The data contain about 16,000 distinct CDR3 sequences, roughly 6% of them singletons. Sample time point: sample taken at primary tumor resection. These receptors' targets are unknown. This sample comprised lung tumor tissue, obtained at surgery. Receptors were obtained from a female donor with early-stage non-small cell lung cancer.

In its sample, this clonotype was seen many times. This chain joins TRBV5-1 and TRBJ1-4, with a possible D match to TRBD1 (6 bases). V was clipped by 4 bases and J by 0 bases, with 16 bases between them. The CDR3 length is 17 residues. Germline loops: CDR1 SGHRS, CDR2 YFSETQ. The CDR3 region has the DNA TGCGCCAGCAGCATGGACAGTTTATTCGCAACTAATGAAAAACTGTTTTTT. Its protein is CASSMDSLFATNEKLFF. Full variable domain (outside the CDR3, taken from reference TRBV5-1 and TRBJ1-4): KAGVTQTPRYLIKTRGQQVTLSCSPISGHRSVSWYQQTPGQGLQFLFEYFSETQRNKGNFPGRFSGRQFSNSRSEMNVSTLELGDSALYLCASSMDSLFATNEKLFFGSGTQLSVL.

This clonotype was detected many times. The V gene is TRBV5-1, the J gene TRBJ2-5, with 7 bases identical to TRBD2. Germline V gene lookup returns CDR1 SGHRS and CDR2 YFSETQ. The V segment lost 3 bases and the J segment 4 bases; nucleotides outside the gene matches: 3. The CDR3 spans 13 residues. As DNA, the CDR3 is TGCGCCAGCAGCTCGGGAGGTGGAGAGACCCAGTACTTC. It yields the protein CASSSGGGETQYF.

The sample holds many counts of this clonotype. The rearrangement uses TRBV2 and TRBJ1-2; 8 bases map to TRBD1. J was trimmed by 4 bases and V by 6 bases; bases with no gene match: 10. Germline CDR1 and CDR2: SNHLY and FYNNEI. The CDR3 length is 15 residues. CDR3 DNA sequence: TGTGCCAGCAGCGGGACAGGTGTATTTGGCTATGGCTACACCTTC. Protein: CASSGTGVFGYGYTF.

This clonotype was seen repeatedly, ten times or more. The chain has TRBV29-1 and TRBJ1-2, with 10 bases identical to TRBD1. The V and J ends lost 3 bases and 8 bases, in that order; junction bases with no gene match: 6. Germline V lookup: CDR1 SQVTM, CDR2 ANQGSEA. The CDR3 runs to 13 residues. The CDR3 sequence: CSVEGDRGDGYTF. The DNA for the CDR3 is TGCAGCGTTGAGGGGGACAGGGGTGACGGCTACACCTTC.

This clonotype was counted a few times. The chain recombines TRBV4-1 with TRBJ2-7; D perhaps matches TRBD1 (5 bases). The germline V gene has CDR1 MGHRA and CDR2 YSYEKL. This CDR3 comprises 13 residues. The V end lost 0 bases, the J end lost 4 bases, and 7 bases lay between the germline ends. CDR3 amino acids: CASSQEQAYEQYF. The CDR3 DNA follows: TGCGCCAGCAGCCAAGAACAGGCGTACGAGCAGTACTTC.

This clonotype has more than one count but fewer than ten. The gene calls are TRBV3-1 and TRBJ2-3, with TRBD1 as a possible D gene (5 bases). This CDR3 region has 13 residues. V lost 4 bases and J 4 bases, leaving 9 bases between the germline ends. The V gene's germline CDR1 is LGHDT and CDR2 YNNKEL (reference sequence). CDR3 amino acids: CASSLRGPDTQYF. CDR3 nucleotide sequence: TGTGCCAGCAGCCTAAGGGGCCCAGATACGCAGTATTTT.

This clonotype has ten or more counts. CDR3 protein: CASSPGQNSYEQYF. CDR3 DNA sequence: TGTGCCAGCAGTCCGGGACAGAATTCCTACGAGCAGTACTTC. The chain uses TRBV12-3 or TRBV12-4 and TRBJ2-7, with 7 bases identical to TRBD1. J gave up 1 base and V 5 bases, and 5 bases lay outside the gene matches. This CDR3 is built from 14 residues.

This clonotype was counted ten times or more. The rearrangement joins TRBV4-1 to TRBJ2-7; 13 bases map to TRBD2. Germline CDR1 MGHRA, CDR2 YSYEKL. V dropped 1 base and J dropped 0; count of bases not matched to a gene: 3. This CDR3 comprises 17 residues. This chain's CDR3 is CASSQGRLAGGSYEQYF. CDR3 sequence (DNA): TGCGCCAGCAGCCAAGGACGACTAGCGGGAGGCTCCTACGAGCAGTACTTC.

This clonotype is deemed medium-sized. The rearrangement links TRBV27 to TRBJ2-7, with 7 bases lining up with TRBD1. J gave up 1 base and V 0 bases, and 6 bases lay outside the gene matches. The CDR3 consists of 16 residues. Per the germline V gene, CDR1 is MNHEY and CDR2 is SMNVEV (reference sequence). The CDR3 sequence is CASSLSGRGLSYEQYF. CDR3 bases: TGTGCCAGCAGTTTATCGGGAAGGGGGCTTTCCTACGAGCAGTACTTC.

This clonotype was detected many times. The CDR3 DNA is TGTGCCAGCAGTTTACTAGCGGGGCGCACAGATACGCAGTATTTT. This codes for CASSLLAGRTDTQYF. This chain uses TRBV28 with TRBJ2-3; 9 nucleotides line up with TRBD2. Per the germline V gene, CDR1 is MDHEN and CDR2 is SYDVKM. The CDR3 consists of 15 residues. V was clipped by 2 bases and J by 1 base; unmatched bases: 1.

The CDR3 is CSARDRQNNEQFF. The CDR3 DNA reads as TGCAGTGCTAGAGATAGGCAAAACAATGAGCAGTTCTTC. The rearrangement uses TRBV20-1 and TRBJ2-1; D is undetermined. CDR3 length equals 13 residues. The V gene lost 0 bases and the J gene lost 5 bases, with 8 bases spanning the gap. Germline CDR1 DFQATT, CDR2 SNEGSKA (reference sequence).

This chain links TRBV18 with TRBJ2-7; no clear D. V lost 8 bases to trimming and J lost 3 bases, with 17 bases between them. The CDR3 is made up of 14 amino acids. Per germline, CDR1 KGHSH and CDR2 LQKENI. CDR3 nucleotides: TGTGCCAGCAACGACCAGGCCTCCCGCTACGAGCAGTACTTC. This codes for CASNDQASRYEQYF.

About this clonotype itself: This may be a read error: a much more frequent sequence differs by one nucleotide. The chain carries TRBV9 and TRBJ1-2, with D unclear. The CDR3 totals 12 residues. CDR1 is SGDLS, CDR2 YYNGEE, per germline. Trimming left V 4 bases short and J 4 bases short, with 8 bases between. The CDR3 spells CASSIDPYGYTF. The CDR3 coding sequence is TGTGCCAGCAGCATAGACCCCTATGGCTACACCTTC.

By sample share, this clonotype is medium-sized. This chain joins TRBV11-2 and TRBJ2-1; TRBD2 might be the D (6 bases). V was clipped by 0 bases and J by 7 bases, with 13 bases between them. CDR1 SGHAT and CDR2 FQNNGV come from the germline V gene. CDR3 size: 15 residues. The CDR3 here is CASSLERAGRNEQFF. The CDR3 DNA is TGTGCCAGCAGCTTAGAGCGGGCAGGGAGGAATGAGCAGTTCTTC.

There are many counts of this clonotype. The rearrangement links TRBV5-1 to TRBJ2-1, with TRBD2 matching 10 bases. The V segment lost 4 bases and the J segment 3 bases; nucleotides outside the gene matches: 4. Germline V gene lookup returns CDR1 SGHRS and CDR2 YFSETQ. The CDR3 covers 15 residues. CDR3 nucleotides: TGCGCCAGCAGCGACGGACTAGCGGTCTACAATGAGCAGTTCTTC. Its translation is CASSDGLAVYNEQFF.

This clonotype turned up a few times. The chain has TRBV7-9 and TRBJ2-7; 9 positions match TRBD1. This CDR3 is built from 17 residues. V shed 4 bases and J 5 bases; nucleotides not matched to a gene: 15. Germline CDR1 is SEHNR and CDR2 is FQNEAQ (reference sequence). CDR3 sequence (DNA): TGTGCCAGCAGCTCTCTGACAGGGGGGTTTTCGGAGAACGAGCAGTACTTC. Translating gives CASSSLTGGFSENEQYF. Based on the CDR3 plus reference TRBV7-9 and TRBJ2-7, the full variable domain is DTGVSQNPRHKITKRGQNVTFRCDPISEHNRLYWYRQTLGQGPEFLTYFQNEAQLEKSRLLSDRFSAERPKGSFSTLEIQRTEQGDSAMYLCASSSLTGGFSENEQYFGPGTRLTVT.

Many counts were recorded for this clonotype. This chain connects TRBV20-1 to TRBJ1-1; D possibly corresponds to TRBD1 (6 bases). The germline V gene has CDR1 DFQATT and CDR2 SNEGSKA (reference sequence). Trimming shortened V by 8 bases and J by 1 base, and 8 bases separated the two germline ends. This CDR3 contains 11 residues. CDR3 loop: CSQGQNTEAFF. For the CDR3, the DNA is TGCAGTCAGGGACAGAACACTGAAGCTTTCTTT.

This clonotype was counted ten times or more. V usage is TRBV7-9 and J usage is TRBJ2-3; D ambiguous. V was clipped by 5 bases and J by 5 bases, with 8 bases between them. This CDR3 spans 12 amino acids. Germline assignment: CDR1 SEHNR and CDR2 FQNEAQ (reference sequence). The CDR3 loop reads CASSASLDTQYF. The CDR3 DNA sequence: TGTGCCAGCAGCGCATCGTTAGATACGCAGTATTTT.

The rearrangement links TRBV7-2 to TRBJ2-3; D remains unclear. The CDR3 has 12 amino acids. The V gene's germline CDR1 is SGHTA and CDR2 FQGNSA. Trimming removed 4 bases from V and 2 bases from J, with 4 bases in between. In nucleotides, the CDR3 is TGTGCCAGCAGCTCCCTCACAGATACGCAGTATTTT. This encodes CASSSLTDTQYF. Filled out from reference TRBV7-2 and TRBJ2-3, the complete variable domain reads GAGVSQSPSNKVTEKGKDVELRCDPISGHTALYWYRQSLGQGLEFLIYFQGNSAPDKSGLPSDRFSAERTGGSVSTLTIQRTQQEDSAVYLCASSSLTDTQYFGPGTRLTVL.

This clonotype was recorded many times. V is TRBV6-6 and J is TRBJ2-2, with 7 nucleotides matching TRBD1. This CDR3 spans 16 amino acids. Germline V gene data show CDR1 as MNHNY and CDR2 as SVGAGI (reference sequence). V lost 5 bases and J lost 5; bases outside the gene matches: 11. In nucleotides, the CDR3 is TGTGCCAGCAGTCACCCCACAGGGGTCAGTACCGGGGAGCTGTTTTTT. As protein: CASSHPTGVSTGELFF.

This clonotype has ten or more counts. This chain links TRBV5-1 with TRBJ1-4; D is perhaps TRBD1 (6 bases). V lost 1 base to trimming and J lost 2 bases, with 9 bases between them. Per the germline V gene, CDR1 is SGHRS and CDR2 is YFSETQ. This CDR3 spans 15 amino acids. The CDR3 loop is CASSLLQGTNEKLFF. The CDR3 bases are TGCGCCAGCAGCTTGTTGCAGGGGACTAATGAAAAACTGTTTTTT.

Points on this clonotype: Given a much more abundant clone one base away, this may be a read error. The rearrangement joins TRBV5-1 to TRBJ2-5; D is undetermined. The germline V gene has CDR1 SGHRS and CDR2 YFSETQ. CDR3 length: 14 amino acids. Trimming left V 3 bases short and J 1 base short, with 10 bases between. For the CDR3, the DNA is TGCGCCAGCAGCTCGACCGAGACCCAAGAGACCCAGTACTTC. Translation: CASSSTETQETQYF.

This clonotype was detected many times. The chain links TRBV5-1 to TRBJ2-5; D is possibly TRBD1 (8 bases). The CDR3 consists of 13 residues. V dropped 7 bases and J dropped 5 bases, with 15 bases sitting between them. In germline, CDR1 is SGHRS, CDR2 YFSETQ. CDR3 sequence: CASHGQGGETQYF. Here the CDR3 DNA reads TGCGCCAGCCACGGACAGGGAGGGGAGACCCAGTACTTC.

At least ten counts were recorded for this clonotype. This chain joins TRBV20-1 and TRBJ2-3, with 8 bases lining up with TRBD2. CDR3 length: 13 residues. After removal of 5 bases from V and 4 bases from J, the junction contained 5 bases not matched to a gene. Germline values: CDR1 DFQATT, CDR2 SNEGSKA (reference sequence). The chain's CDR3 is CSALGLAADTQYF. The CDR3 bases are TGCAGTGCTTTAGGACTAGCCGCAGATACGCAGTATTTT.

This clonotype was recorded many times. The V call is TRBV28, the J call TRBJ2-7; D is possibly TRBD2 (5 bases). CDR1 and CDR2 from the germline V gene are MDHEN and SYDVKM. Trimming cost V 7 bases and J 5 bases, with 12 bases left between them. The CDR3 has 12 residues. Here the CDR3 DNA reads TGTGCCAGCAAGGAGGAGAAGAACGAGCAGTACTTC. Protein product: CASKEEKNEQYF.

This clonotype was recorded many times. The rearrangement uses TRBV7-2 and TRBJ2-5, with D uncertain. V dropped 4 bases and J dropped 1 base, with 1 base sitting between them. This CDR3 spans 11 amino acids. Germline V gene sequence: CDR1 SGHTA, CDR2 FQGNSA. The CDR3 DNA follows: TGTGCCAGCAGCTCCCAAGAGACCCAGTACTTC. Its translation: CASSSQETQYF.

In its sample, this clonotype was seen many times. This sequence joins TRBV9 and TRBJ2-2, with D perhaps TRBD2 (6 bases). The CDR3 sequence is 16 residues long. From germline, CDR1 is SGDLS and CDR2 YYNGEE. The V and J ends lost 5 bases and 6 bases respectively, with 20 bases between them. The CDR3 region is CASRGGYASFSGELFF. CDR3 sequence (DNA): TGTGCCAGCAGGGGGGGATACGCCAGCTTTTCCGGGGAGCTGTTTTTT.

This chain connects TRBV7-6 to TRBJ2-1; TRBD1 is a possible D gene (5 bases). The germline gives CDR1 SGHVS, CDR2 FNYEAQ. This CDR3 comprises 14 residues. Trimming pared 5 bases from V and 1 base from J, leaving 9 bases between. The CDR3 nucleotides are TGTGCCAGCAGCCCGACAGTTTCCTACAATGAGCAGTTCTTC. It is translated as CASSPTVSYNEQFF.